The 10 T cell receptor beta chains given below trace back to one sample, sequenced in a study of cytomegalovirus exposure and HLA in healthy donors. Primers: 60 Vbeta forward and 13 Jbeta reverse. The data were produced by immunoSEQ multiplex PCR, yet TCRdb's version contains in-frame clones alone and is incomplete. The sample holds about 55,000 clones, about 69% seen once. The sample comprised PBMCs. The receptors shown here come from a middle-aged man in good health and CMV-seropositive.

The rearrangement joins TRBV7-9 to TRBJ1-6, with D possibly being TRBD1 (5 bases). V gave up 5 bases and J gave up 10 bases, with 15 bases separating them. The V gene's germline CDR1 is SEHNR and CDR2 FQNEAQ (reference sequence). The CDR3 sequence is 14 residues long. The CDR3 is CASSLRAQASPLHF. CDR3 coding DNA: TGTGCCAGCAGCCTTCGGGCACAGGCCTCACCCCTCCACTTT.

This chain joins TRBV10-1 and TRBJ1-1; TRBD1 aligns across 7 bases. CDR3 size: 14 residues. J gave up 4 bases and V 8 bases, and 10 bases lay outside the gene matches. Germline V gene lookup returns CDR1 WNHNN and CDR2 SYGVQD (reference sequence). The CDR3 region has the DNA TGCGCCAGCGCGCCAGGGGGGTATGGCACTGAAGCTTTCTTT. Protein: CASAPGGYGTEAFF.

The V and J genes are TRBV4-1 and TRBJ1-3; TRBD1 aligns across 7 bases. This CDR3 is built from 18 residues. Germline CDR1 reads MGHRA; CDR2 reads YSYEKL. Germline trimming cut 0 bases from V and 0 bases from J; bases unmatched to any gene: 8. The CDR3 nucleotides are TGCGCCAGCAGCCAAGACCCCGCCGAGGGGGCCTCTGGAAACACCATATATTTT. Translating it yields CASSQDPAEGASGNTIYF.

On this clone: The junction and the germline gene differ at one end; a read error may be behind it. This chain uses TRBV19 with TRBJ1-2; 7 nucleotides line up with TRBD1. This CDR3 region has 14 residues. Germline CDR1 is LNHDA and CDR2 is SQIVND (reference sequence). In nucleotides, the CDR3 is TGTGCCAGTAGGATAGAGGGGGCGAGTGGTGGCTACACCTTC. Translated, it gives CASRIEGASGGYTF. Variable domain in full (rest from reference TRBV19 and TRBJ1-2): DGGITQSPKYLFRKEGQNVTLSCEQNLNHDAMYWYRQDPGQGLRLIYYSQIVNDFQKGDIAEGYSVSREKKESFPLTVTSAQKNPTAFYLCASRIEGASGGYTFGSGTRLTVV.

CDR3 nucleotides: TGTGCCTGGAGTGTAGGGCAGGGCAACACTGAAGCTTTCTTT. It codes for CAWSVGQGNTEAFF. The chain is built from TRBV30 and TRBJ1-1; D is perhaps TRBD1 (5 bases). CDR1 is GTSNPN and CDR2 is SVGIG in the germline V gene (reference sequence). V gave up 0 bases and J gave up 2 bases, with 10 bases separating them. This CDR3 is built from 14 residues.

The rearrangement uses TRBV29-1 and TRBJ2-7; 10 bases line up with TRBD1. Germline V lookup: CDR1 SQVTM, CDR2 ANQGSEA. The CDR3 is made up of 13 amino acids. Germline trimming cut 6 bases from V and 6 bases from J; bases unmatched to any gene: 8. Written as DNA, the CDR3 is TGCAGCGTCGTGGTGACAGGGGGCGGCGAGCAGTACTTC. Its translation is CSVVVTGGGEQYF.

This chain uses TRBV6-5 with TRBJ1-4; 7 bases are a match to TRBD1. The germline V gene has CDR1 MNHEY and CDR2 SVGAGI. J lost 12 bases, V lost 6 bases, and 10 bases had no gene match. The CDR3 covers 13 residues. In DNA form, the CDR3 reads TGTGCCAGCAGGGGGACAGCGCCCGGGGAACTGTTTTTT. This sequence encodes CASRGTAPGELFF.

V gene TRBV5-1 combines with J gene TRBJ1-1; 8 nucleotides align to TRBD1. J lost 2 bases, V lost 4 bases, and 10 bases had no gene match. Germline values: CDR1 SGHRS, CDR2 YFSETQ. The CDR3 has 16 residues. The CDR3 reads CASSRGQATKNTEAFF. The CDR3 nucleotides read TGCGCCAGCAGCCGGGGACAGGCTACTAAAAACACTGAAGCTTTCTTT.

This clone appeared a few times. The chain employs TRBV4-2 and TRBJ1-4; TRBD1 matches 8 bases. The CDR3 contains 15 residues. V was clipped by 4 bases and J by 6 bases; unmatched bases: 7. CDR1 and CDR2 from the germline V gene are LGHNA and YNFKEQ. CDR3: CASSRPGQEDEKLFF. CDR3 bases: TGTGCCAGCAGCCGACCGGGACAGGAGGATGAAAAACTGTTTTTT.

V and J are TRBV19 and TRBJ2-7; D ambiguous. V lost 4 bases and J lost 3, with 4 bases in between. Germline loops: CDR1 LNHDA, CDR2 SQIVND (reference sequence). The CDR3 covers 11 residues. The CDR3, as DNA: TGTGCCAGTAGTACAGGCTACGAGCAGTACTTC. Its protein is CASSTGYEQYF.